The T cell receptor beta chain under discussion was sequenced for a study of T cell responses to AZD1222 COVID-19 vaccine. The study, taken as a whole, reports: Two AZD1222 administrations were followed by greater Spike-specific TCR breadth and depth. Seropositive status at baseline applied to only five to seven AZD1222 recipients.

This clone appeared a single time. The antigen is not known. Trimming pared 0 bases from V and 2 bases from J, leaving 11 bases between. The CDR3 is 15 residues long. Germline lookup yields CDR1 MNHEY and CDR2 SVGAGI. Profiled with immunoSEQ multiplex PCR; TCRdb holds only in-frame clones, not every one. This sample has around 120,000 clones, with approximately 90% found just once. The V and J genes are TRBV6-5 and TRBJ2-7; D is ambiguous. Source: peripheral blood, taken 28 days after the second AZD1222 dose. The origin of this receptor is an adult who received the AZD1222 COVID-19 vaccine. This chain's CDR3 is CASSYSIGRTYEQYF. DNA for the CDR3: TGTGCCAGCAGTTACTCGATTGGCAGAACCTACGAGCAGTACTTC.